What follows are 2 T cell receptor beta chains derived from one specimen sequenced in a study of blood T cells in healthy people across ages. The second PCR ran about 6 to 11 cycles with a sample-barcoded 5' primer and J-beta primers. TCRdb re-called the 5' RACE reads with MiXCR, one entry per CDR3 protein. The sample includes 650,000 or so distinct CDR3 sequences, around 52% of them seen just once. Sequencing was performed on blood. All receptors come from a woman of 80 years or more in good health.

This chain uses TRBV21-1 with TRBJ2-2; the tabulated D call, TRBD1, remains unverified against the DNA. TRBV21-1 counts as a pseudogene. The CDR3 spans 15 residues. CDR3 in amino acids: CASSKGQLDTGELFF. CDR3 bases: TGTGCCAGTAGCAAGGGGCAGCTTGACACCGGGGAGCTGTTTTTT.

This clonotype was picked up many times. The rearrangement links TRBV5-1 to TRBJ2-7; D remains ambiguous. Germline V gives CDR1 SGHRS, CDR2 YFSETQ. There are 13 residues in the CDR3. V lost 4 bases and J 5 bases, leaving 13 bases between the germline ends. The CDR3 DNA is TGCGCCAGCAGCACCCTCCCAGCGAACGAGCAGTACTTC. The encoded protein is CASSTLPANEQYF.